The TCR beta chain described here comes from a study of early T cells in non-severe SARS-CoV-2 infection (dated by TCRdb to the early 2020s). About the study as a whole: Because TCR sequencing was done on bulk RNA from unsorted whole blood, the alpha and beta chains could not be paired.

This clonotype was seen many times. Its antigen is currently not known. The input lacks base qualities; no much larger clone sits a single base away. The study was a case-control design nested within a healthcare worker cohort in London, UK, with weekly nasopharyngeal swab PCR tests and blood sampling. Between 23 and 31 March 2020, the week of the UK lockdown, healthcare workers were enrolled and then followed up weekly for as long as 16 weeks. Taken from the germline V gene (reference sequence), the CDR1 and CDR2 loops are SEHNR and FQNEAQ. V is reduced by 3 bases and J by 0 bases, leaving a spacing of 6 bases between them. The CDR3 sequence holds 14 residues, the cysteine and phenylalanine included. Of all the DNA, just the CDR3 is kept, 42 bases in frame from base 1. Results and caveats for the whole study, not just this receptor: Matching against VDJdb was skewed toward anti-spike CD8 responses, likely underestimated virus-specific expansions, and missed private and CD4 specificities.

The library was built by means of 5' RACE. Sequencing was performed on a NextSeq 500. To correct for sequencing error and PCR bias, the TCR library protocol tagged individual cDNA molecules with unique molecular identifiers. Both TCR alpha and beta chains were sequenced, and tight co-correlation was observed between alpha and beta sequence abundances in each sample. In the source study's methods: Decombinator V4 was used to annotate the V gene, J gene and CDR3 of the TCR sequences. TCRs were defined as expanded if a significant change between any two time points was detected under a Poisson model with p below 0.0001. TCR abundances were normalised to the total number of TCRs sequenced per sample and were expressed as counts per million. MAIT TCRs were defined by TRAV1-2 paired with TRAJ12, TRAJ20 or TRAJ33, and iNKT TCRs by TRAV10 paired with TRAJ18. VDJdb, accessed 1 November 2021, was searched for CMV, EBV and SARS-CoV-2 annotated TCRs, excluding TCRs annotated for multiple antigens. TCRdb redid the processing of the public reads, applying fastp at Q25 and MiXCR, and retained in-frame beta chains. Rows merge per CDR3 protein into single entries with the most common DNA and genes. None of the V and J calls come from the authors' own analysis; TCRdb made them. Across this sample there are roughly 48,000 distinct CDR3 sequences, with around 6% seen only once. The ten biggest clones cover under 5% of the sample.

Source material: whole blood. The sequence links TRBV7-9 to TRBJ1-5; the D gene is not confidently resolved. This TCR was recovered from an adult who was a healthcare worker with PCR-confirmed SARS-CoV-2 infection or an uninfected control (not recorded which). In nucleotides, the sequence is TGTGCCAGCAGCTTCAGTAATAGCAATCAGCCCCAGCATTTT. It translates to CASSFSNSNQPQHF. With all but the CDR3 taken from the reference TRBV7-9 and TRBJ1-5 genes, the full variable domain is: DTGVSQNPRHKITKRGQNVTFRCDPISEHNRLYWYRQTLGQGPEFLTYFQNEAQLEKSRLLSDRFSAERPKGSFSTLEIQRTEQGDSAMYLCASSFSNSNQPQHFGDGTRLSIL.